This T cell receptor (beta chain) was found in a study of PD-1 blockade in classical Hodgkin lymphoma. Sequencing was performed with immunoSEQ multiplex PCR; in TCRdb, only in-frame clones are kept and a portion is missing. The sample includes 35,000 to 50,000 clones, 60% to 70% of them seen just once. CDR3 length: 16 amino acids. Germline lookup yields CDR1 KGHSH and CDR2 LQKENI. Trimming took 2 bases from V and 0 from J, leaving 13 bases between them. This clone was recorded a few times. Time point described: cycle 4 day 1 (C4D1), after 6 weeks of nivolumab. Brentuximab vedotin exposure varied, and every patient relapsed after autologous stem cell transplantation.

The clonotype comes from a human donor with classical Hodgkin lymphoma. The sequencing here drew on peripheral blood mononuclear cells (PBMCs), taken before the fourth cycle of nivolumab. The chain employs TRBV18 and TRBJ1-1, with D hard to call. CDR3 nucleotides: TGTGCCAGCTCACCAGCCCTCCAGCCGATGAACACTGAAGCTTTCTTT. It encodes CASSPALQPMNTEAFF.